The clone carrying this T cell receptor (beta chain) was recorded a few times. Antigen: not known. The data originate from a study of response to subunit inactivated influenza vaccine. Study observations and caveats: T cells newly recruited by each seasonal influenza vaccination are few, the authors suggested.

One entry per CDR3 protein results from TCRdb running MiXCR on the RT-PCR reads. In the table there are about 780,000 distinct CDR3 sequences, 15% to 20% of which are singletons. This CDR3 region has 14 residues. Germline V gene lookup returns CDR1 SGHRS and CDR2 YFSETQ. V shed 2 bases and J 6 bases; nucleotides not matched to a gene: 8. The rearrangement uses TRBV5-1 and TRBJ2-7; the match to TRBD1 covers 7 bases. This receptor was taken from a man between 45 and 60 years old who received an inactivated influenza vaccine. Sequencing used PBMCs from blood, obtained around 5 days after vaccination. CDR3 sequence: CASSFSKGAGEQYF. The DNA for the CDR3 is TGCGCCAGCAGCTTCTCTAAGGGGGCTGGCGAGCAGTACTTC.